These T cell receptor beta chains were read from a single sample in a study of early T cells in non-severe SARS-CoV-2 infection. MiXCR, applied by TCRdb to the 5' RACE reads, yields one record per CDR3 protein. The sample yields 100,000 to 150,000 distinct CDR3 sequences, 15% seen once. The sequenced material came from whole blood. All receptors derive from an adult who was a healthcare worker with PCR-confirmed SARS-CoV-2 infection or an uninfected control (not recorded which). CDR3s include the opening cysteine and the closing phenylalanine or tryptophan. Fields, in order: V gene, D gene, clone size, J gene, CDR3 protein, CDR3 DNA. D genes are given only for firm matches. Clone size is shown for a subset of rows, as once, few, many or a class of expanded clone.

v_gene: TRBV10-3
d_gene: TRBD2
abundance: many
j_gene: TRBJ2-5
CDR3aa: CAIQKRGGETQYF
CDR3nt: TGTGCCATCCAAAAGCGGGGGGGAGAGACCCAGTACTTC

v_gene: TRBV20-1
d_gene: NA
abundance: NA
j_gene: TRBJ2-3
CDR3aa: CSARGTYGTQYF
CDR3nt: TGCAGTGCTAGGGGGACATATGGTACGCAGTATTTT

v_gene: TRBV7-8
d_gene: NA
abundance: few
j_gene: TRBJ2-1
CDR3aa: CASSLSQGSNEQFF
CDR3nt: TGTGCCAGCAGCTTATCTCAGGGAAGTAATGAGCAGTTCTTC

v_gene: TRBV6-6
d_gene: NA
abundance: NA
j_gene: TRBJ2-2
CDR3aa: CASSPGPSTGELFF
CDR3nt: TGTGCCAGCAGTCCGGGACCGAGCACCGGGGAGCTGTTTTTT

v_gene: TRBV25-1
d_gene: TRBD1
abundance: NA
j_gene: TRBJ1-1
CDR3aa: CASTRDRGPSAEAFF
CDR3nt: TGTGCCAGCACACGGGACAGGGGGCCGTCAGCTGAAGCTTTCTTT

v_gene: TRBV20-1
d_gene: TRBD2
abundance: NA
j_gene: TRBJ2-1
CDR3aa: CSAQAGGRSSNEQFF
CDR3nt: TGCAGTGCGCAAGCGGGGGGGCGATCTAGTAATGAGCAGTTCTTC

v_gene: TRBV10-3
d_gene: TRBD1
abundance: NA
j_gene: TRBJ2-1
CDR3aa: CATQTGVNNEQFF
CDR3nt: TGTGCCACCCAGACAGGGGTCAACAATGAGCAGTTCTTC

v_gene: TRBV7-9
d_gene: NA
abundance: few
j_gene: TRBJ1-2
CDR3aa: CASSLRTNYGYTF
CDR3nt: TGTGCCAGCAGCTTACGGACTAACTATGGCTACACCTTC

v_gene: TRBV6-1
d_gene: NA
abundance: NA
j_gene: TRBJ1-2
CDR3aa: CASSESRTSLPYTF
CDR3nt: TGTGCCAGCAGTGAAAGCCGGACAAGTCTCCCCTACACCTTC

v_gene: TRBV3-1
d_gene: NA
abundance: few
j_gene: TRBJ2-3
CDR3aa: CASSPRLLATAIDTQYF
CDR3nt: TGTGCCAGCAGCCCAAGACTACTTGCTACTGCTATAGATACGCAGTATTTT

v_gene: TRBV12-3/TRBV12-4
d_gene: NA
abundance: NA
j_gene: TRBJ1-1
CDR3aa: CASRGRGPREAFF
CDR3nt: TGTGCCAGCCGTGGGAGGGGCCCTCGAGAAGCTTTCTTT

v_gene: TRBV5-1
d_gene: TRBD1
abundance: NA
j_gene: TRBJ1-1
CDR3aa: CASSASGGATEAFF
CDR3nt: TGCGCCAGCAGCGCATCAGGGGGGGCCACTGAAGCTTTCTTT

v_gene: TRBV5-1
d_gene: NA
abundance: few
j_gene: TRBJ2-3
CDR3aa: CASSLMGKDTDTQYF
CDR3nt: TGCGCCAGCAGCTTGATGGGGAAGGACACAGATACGCAGTATTTT

v_gene: TRBV4-1
d_gene: TRBD2
abundance: NA
j_gene: TRBJ2-3
CDR3aa: CASSQALAGGRTDTQYF
CDR3nt: TGCGCCAGCAGCCAAGCTCTAGCGGGGGGGAGGACAGATACGCAGTATTTT

v_gene: TRBV6-1
d_gene: NA
abundance: NA
j_gene: TRBJ2-3
CDR3aa: CASSEYGGETDTQYF
CDR3nt: TGTGCCAGCAGTGAATATGGGGGCGAAACAGATACGCAGTATTTT

v_gene: TRBV27
d_gene: NA
abundance: NA
j_gene: TRBJ2-5
CDR3aa: CASSFDARETQYF
CDR3nt: TGTGCCAGCAGTTTCGATGCGAGAGAGACCCAGTACTTC